This T cell receptor (beta chain) was retrieved from a study of shared clonotypes between healthy human individuals. V gave up 1 base and J gave up 5 bases, with 12 bases separating them. The germline gives CDR1 SGHRS, CDR2 YFSETQ. The CDR3 has 15 residues. Study-level findings and limits: Specimens sampled were limited to blood, with tissue repertoires likely differing. Across subsets, estimated richness was generally greater for naive than for memory populations. In a few donors, approximately 5% of naive CD4 clonotypes appeared in common. Even with large depth, rarefaction showed that sorted-subset sequencing was incomplete.

Sequenced by immunoSEQ multiplex PCR; TCRdb stores in-frame clones only, minus some. The data contain 950,000 to 1,100,000 clones, about 70% of them singletons. Concerning this clone: Its antigen remains unidentified.

The sequencing input was memory CD4+ T cells sorted from blood. Subset described: CD45RA-negative fraction. This rearrangement joins TRBV5-1 to TRBJ1-4; D is perhaps TRBD1 (5 bases). The sequence derives from a man between 18 and 35 years old in good health. CDR3 loop: CASSLSGGGNEKLFF. The CDR3 DNA is TGCGCCAGCAGCTTGAGTGGGGGTGGAAATGAAAAACTGTTTTTT.